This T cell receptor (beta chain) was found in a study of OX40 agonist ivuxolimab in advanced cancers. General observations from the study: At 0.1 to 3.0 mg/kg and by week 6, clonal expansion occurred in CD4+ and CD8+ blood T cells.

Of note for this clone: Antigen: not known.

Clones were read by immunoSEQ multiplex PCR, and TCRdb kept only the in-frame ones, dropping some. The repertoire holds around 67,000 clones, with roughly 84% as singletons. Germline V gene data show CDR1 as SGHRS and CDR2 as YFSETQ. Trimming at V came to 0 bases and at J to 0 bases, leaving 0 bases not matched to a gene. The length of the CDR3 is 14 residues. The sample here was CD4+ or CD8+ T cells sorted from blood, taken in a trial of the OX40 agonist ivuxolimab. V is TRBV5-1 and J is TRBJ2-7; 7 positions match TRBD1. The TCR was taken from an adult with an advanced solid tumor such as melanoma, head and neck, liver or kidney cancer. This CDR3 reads CASSLEGASYEQYF. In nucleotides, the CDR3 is TGCGCCAGCAGCTTGGAGGGGGCCTCCTACGAGCAGTACTTC.